The 16 T cell receptor beta chains given below trace back to one sample, sequenced in a study of T-cell memory formation after mild COVID-19. TCRdb ran MiXCR on the 5' RACE reads and lists one entry per CDR3 protein. The sample contains approximately 65,000 distinct CDR3 sequences, around 10% of which appear only once. Sequencing was carried out using PBMCs or a T cell subset sorted from them (not recorded which). The receptors come from a man in his late teens or twenties who had mild COVID-19 (a few samples of this study predate the infection). Cell type and time point are not known.

This clonotype has more than one count but fewer than ten. This sequence joins TRBV20-1 and TRBJ2-7; no clear D gene. The CDR3 covers 13 residues. Trimming stripped 3 bases from V and 5 bases from J, with 14 bases between. Germline V lookup: CDR1 DFQATT, CDR2 SNEGSKA (reference sequence). The CDR3 DNA is TGCAGTGCTAGGCGCCCTCAAGTCCACGAGCAGTACTTC. It translates to CSARRPQVHEQYF.

The rearrangement joins TRBV28 to TRBJ1-2; D not certain. Germline values: CDR1 MDHEN, CDR2 SYDVKM. Trimming removed 7 bases from V and 6 bases from J, with 9 bases in between. The CDR3 loop spans 11 amino acids. CDR3 sequence reads: CASIGLDGYTF. The CDR3 nucleotides are TGTGCCAGCATCGGGCTGGATGGCTACACCTTC.

At least ten counts were recorded for this clonotype. The chain carries TRBV2 and TRBJ2-7; D is unclear. Germline CDR1 reads SNHLY; CDR2 reads FYNNEI. Trimming shortened V by 6 bases and J by 0 bases, and 6 bases separated the two germline ends. The CDR3 sequence is 12 residues long. The CDR3 DNA follows: TGTGCCAGCAGCTATAGCTCCTACGAGCAGTACGTC. Amino acids: CASSYSSYEQYV.

This clonotype has at least ten counts. The V call is TRBV7-9, the J call TRBJ2-1; 10 bases are shared with TRBD2. V lost 3 bases, J lost 3 bases, and 5 bases stayed unmatched. The CDR3 is made up of 16 amino acids. Germline V CDR1 and CDR2: SEHNR, FQNEAQ (reference sequence). The CDR3 coding sequence is TGTGCCAGCAGCTTGGGACTAGCGATCAACTACAATGAGCAGTTCTTC. Amino acid sequence: CASSLGLAINYNEQFF.

The chain recombines TRBV11-3 with TRBJ2-1; 7 bases match TRBD1. The CDR3 totals 14 residues. The junction had 1 base not matched to a gene; V was cut back by 0 bases and J by 5 bases. The germline V gene has CDR1 SGHNT and CDR2 YENEEA. The CDR3 spells CASSLDTGDNEQFF. CDR3 sequence (DNA): TGTGCCAGCAGCTTAGATACAGGGGACAATGAGCAGTTCTTC.

The rearrangement joins TRBV6-6 to TRBJ2-7; TRBD2 matches 10 bases. The CDR3 contains 15 residues. The germline gives CDR1 MNHNY, CDR2 SVGAGI (reference sequence). With 6 bases clipped from V and 6 bases from J, the junction kept 11 bases outside the gene matches. The DNA for the CDR3 is TGTGCCAGCAGACCCCTGTCGGGACTAGCGACCGAGCAGTACTTC. Translating gives CASRPLSGLATEQYF.

The chain recombines TRBV10-3 with TRBJ2-2, with D tentatively TRBD1 or TRBD2 (5 bases each). There are 16 residues in the CDR3. V shed 3 bases and J shed 0 bases, with 11 bases lying between them. Germline values: CDR1 ENHRY, CDR2 SYGVKD. CDR3 sequence reads: CAISDRDVTNTGELFF. In nucleotides, the CDR3 is TGTGCCATCAGTGACCGGGACGTAACGAACACCGGGGAGCTGTTTTTT.

V is TRBV6-2 or TRBV6-3 and J is TRBJ1-6, with D possibly TRBD1 on 6 matching bases. CDR3 length: 13 amino acids. Trimming took 7 bases from V and 9 from J, leaving 13 bases between them. The V gene's germline CDR1 is MNHEY and CDR2 SVGEGT. The CDR3 spells CASTWDISSPLHF. In nucleotides, the CDR3 is TGTGCCAGCACCTGGGACATCAGTTCACCCCTCCACTTT.

J is TRBJ2-7 and V is TRBV9; 8 bases are a match to TRBD1. CDR1 is SGDLS, CDR2 YYNGEE, per germline. With 0 bases clipped from V and 3 bases from J, the junction kept 5 bases outside the gene matches. The CDR3 sequence is 15 residues long. The CDR3 DNA reads as TGTGCCAGCAGCGTAGGGACAGGGTCGTTCTACGAGCAGTACTTC. Translating gives CASSVGTGSFYEQYF.

A few counts support this clonotype. The chain uses TRBV6-2 or TRBV6-3 and TRBJ2-7; a possible D gene is TRBD1 (6 bases). Per the germline V gene, CDR1 is MNHEY and CDR2 is SVGEGT. V was trimmed by 8 bases and J by 0 bases, leaving 17 bases between them. The CDR3 length is 15 residues. The CDR3 here is CASRWGQSNSYEQYF. Here the CDR3 DNA reads TGTGCCAGCCGATGGGGACAATCTAACTCCTACGAGCAGTACTTC.

The chain employs TRBV20-1 and TRBJ2-3; D is possibly TRBD1 or TRBD2 (5 bases each). The CDR3 consists of 13 residues. Germline assignment: CDR1 DFQATT and CDR2 SNEGSKA (reference sequence). The V and J ends lost 0 bases and 6 bases respectively, with 10 bases between them. The CDR3 loop reads CSAREAGADTQYF. CDR3 coding DNA: TGCAGTGCTAGAGAGGCCGGGGCGGATACGCAGTATTTT.

The rearrangement uses TRBV2 and TRBJ1-3; unclear D gene. V dropped 8 bases and J dropped 0 bases, with 8 bases sitting between them. CDR3 length: 13 amino acids. Germline lookup yields CDR1 SNHLY and CDR2 FYNNEI. The CDR3 nucleotides read TGTGCCAGCCGCCTCAACTCTGGAAACACCATATATTTT. It encodes CASRLNSGNTIYF.

In this sample, this clonotype turned up many times. The V call is TRBV5-1, the J call TRBJ2-2; 7 bases agree with TRBD2. Germline lookup yields CDR1 SGHRS and CDR2 YFSETQ. The V gene end was trimmed by 4 bases and the J gene end by 1 base; junction bases not matched to a gene: 1. The length of the CDR3 is 14 residues. CDR3 nucleotides: TGCGCCAGCAGCGTAGCGGGGAACACCGGGGAGCTGTTTTTT. Protein product: CASSVAGNTGELFF.

This clonotype was counted a few times. The V call is TRBV4-2, the J call TRBJ1-4; D call uncertain. Trimming shortened V by 0 bases and J by 7 bases, and 15 bases separated the two germline ends. The CDR3 covers 16 residues. Germline-derived CDR1 and CDR2 are LGHNA and YNFKEQ. This CDR3 is CASSQEAGNMGEKLFF. The CDR3 nucleotides read TGTGCCAGCAGCCAAGAAGCGGGCAATATGGGTGAAAAACTGTTTTTT.

This clonotype has ten or more counts. J is TRBJ1-1 and V is TRBV10-3; D perhaps matches TRBD1 (6 bases). This CDR3 region has 13 residues. Germline CDR1 ENHRY, CDR2 SYGVKD. With 5 bases removed from V and 4 bases from J, the gap between germline ends came to 11 bases. The CDR3 nucleotides read TGTGCCATCAGTTTCAGGGGAGGCACTGAAGCTTTCTTT. It codes for CAISFRGGTEAFF.

A few counts support this clonotype. The chain is built from TRBV6-5 and TRBJ2-3; the D call may be TRBD1 or TRBD2 (5 bases each). Per germline, CDR1 MNHEY and CDR2 SVGAGI. Trimming took 8 bases from V and 2 from J, leaving 14 bases between them. The CDR3 loop spans 14 amino acids. The CDR3 here is CASAEGRDTDTQYF. The CDR3 coding sequence is TGTGCCAGCGCCGAGGGCAGGGACACAGATACGCAGTATTTT.